The TCR beta chain under discussion was sequenced for a study of CD8 T cells in Susac syndrome (dated by TCRdb to between 2018 and 2020). About the investigation overall: Whether CD8+ T cell activation and differentiation in Susac syndrome was antigen driven was tested using repertoire sequencing. CD8+ T cell repertoire clonality was compared between more than 9 healthy donors, approximately 14 Susac syndrome patients and 15 multiple sclerosis patients.

RNA was extracted using the RNeasy kit, and roughly 0.45 to 1 microgram was reverse transcribed with random hexamers. The immunoSEQ multiplex PCR assay, covering 54 Vbeta and 13 Jbeta segments, was used to amplify TCR beta CDR3 regions. PCR amplification bias was corrected using a synthetic template baseline for primer optimization and computational correction. In the paper's pipeline: Reads were annotated to V, D and J genes according to IMGT and were analyzed with immunoSEQ Analyzer, with only productive sequences retained. Clonality was calculated as one minus the Shannon entropy normalized by log2 of the number of productive unique sequences. For each patient and control, public and private clones were evaluated among the 100 most prevalent clones. Susac-specific clones were defined as absent from healthy and MS cohorts, about 1,000 published viral clones and other ImmuneACCESS disease sequences. Using fastp at Q25 and MiXCR, TCRdb reprocessed the public reads and kept productive beta chains. Each CDR3 protein appears once, grouped with its most common genes and DNA. The V and J calls here are based on TCRdb, not the publication. The sample profile shows 200,000 to 250,000 distinct CDR3 sequences; about 94% of them were found once. About 0.13% of the sample comes from the top ten.

High-throughput TCR beta sequencing profiled peripheral blood CD8+ and CD4+ T cells from healthy donors, Susac syndrome patients and multiple sclerosis patients. Treatment-naive patients with stable or active relapsing-remitting disease fulfilling revised McDonald criteria were used as multiple sclerosis controls. Bulk CD8+ and CD4+ T cells were purified by magnetic negative isolation, whereas CD8+ TEMRA cells were enriched by FACS. Blood was collected in EDTA tubes and processed within 24 hours, with PBMCs isolated through density gradient centrifugation. PBMCs intended for TCR sequencing were frozen in liquid nitrogen and were later thawed in a 37 degrees C water bath. The sorted or isolated CD4+, CD8+ and CD8+ TEMRA cells had a purity of 90% or higher. The CDR3 spans 16 residues, from the cysteine through the phenylalanine. Of the read, only the CDR3 DNA is kept; its 48 bases are in frame from base 1. From the germline V gene, CDR1 is SGHTA and CDR2 is FQGNSA. For this chain, trimming is 2 bases at the V end and 7 bases at the J end, and the number of junction bases without a gene match is 10.

Turning to this clonotype: This receptor's antigen is unknown. No much larger clone is present one base from it, and per-base qualities are unavailable.

What the research found in general, with its limitations: The study acknowledged that relatively few individuals were included in the TCR sequencing and HLA analysis.

The V and J segments used are TRBV7-2 and TRBJ2-1; 8 junctional bases match TRBD1. Material: CD8+ T cells from PBMCs. The clonotype was recovered from a human donor with multiple sclerosis. CDR3 protein: CASSLSAGGGVNEQFF. The DNA reads TGTGCCAGCAGCTTAAGCGCAGGGGGCGGGGTGAATGAGCAGTTCTTC. With the portions outside the CDR3 filled from the reference TRBV7-2 and TRBJ2-1 genes, the complete variable region becomes GAGVSQSPSNKVTEKGKDVELRCDPISGHTALYWYRQSLGQGLEFLIYFQGNSAPDKSGLPSDRFSAERTGGSVSTLTIQRTQQEDSAVYLCASSLSAGGGVNEQFFGPGTRLTVL.